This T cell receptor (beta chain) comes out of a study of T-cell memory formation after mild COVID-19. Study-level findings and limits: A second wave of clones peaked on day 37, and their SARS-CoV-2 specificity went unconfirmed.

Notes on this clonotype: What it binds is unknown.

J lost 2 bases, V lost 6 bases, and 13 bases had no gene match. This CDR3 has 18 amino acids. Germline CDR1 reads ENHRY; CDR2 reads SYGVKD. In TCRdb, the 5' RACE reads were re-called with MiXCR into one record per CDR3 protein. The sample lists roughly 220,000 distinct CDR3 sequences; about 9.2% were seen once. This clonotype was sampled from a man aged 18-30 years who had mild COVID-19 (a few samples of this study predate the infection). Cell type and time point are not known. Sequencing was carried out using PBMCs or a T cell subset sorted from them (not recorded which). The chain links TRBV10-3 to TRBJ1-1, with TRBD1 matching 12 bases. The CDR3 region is CAIRGGTGGTVENTEAFF. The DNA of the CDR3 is TGTGCCATCAGGGGCGGGACAGGGGGCACCGTAGAAAACACTGAAGCTTTCTTT.